This TCR beta chain was documented in a study of PD-1 blockade in classical Hodgkin lymphoma. Study-wide results and limits: Relapsed/refractory patients reportedly had lower baseline diversity than newly diagnosed patients.

This clone came up once. Its antigen is not identified. Time point: cycle 4 day 1 (C4D1), after five to seven weeks of nivolumab. All the patients suffered relapse after autologous stem cell transplantation, and brentuximab vedotin exposure differed. Best responses fell into complete response, partial response or progressive disease. Profiled with immunoSEQ multiplex PCR; TCRdb holds only in-frame clones, not every one. The sample has some 24,000 clones; around four fifths are singletons. With 4 bases removed from V and 8 bases from J, the gap between germline ends came to 20 bases. CDR1 is LGHNA and CDR2 is YNFKEQ in the germline V gene. This CDR3 has 15 amino acids.

This clonotype originated in a human donor with classical Hodgkin lymphoma. V usage is TRBV4-2 and J usage is TRBJ1-2; D not resolved. Sequencing used peripheral blood mononuclear cells (PBMCs), obtained before the fourth cycle of nivolumab. The CDR3 region has the DNA TGTGCCAGCAGCCCTCTGAGGGAGGGTCCGGGAGGCTACACCTTC. Translated: CASSPLREGPGGYTF.